The present TCR beta chain was sequenced within a study of T cells in Graves' hyperthyroidism and ophthalmopathy. Amplified TCR beta CDR3 regions derived from RNA transcripts. In the first-round RT-PCR of the TCR CDR3, the HTBI primer set was used. TCRdb re-called the multiplex PCR reads through MiXCR, storing one row per CDR3 protein. Among around 660,000 distinct CDR3 sequences listed, 45% were seen once. V dropped 4 bases and J dropped 7 bases, with 16 bases sitting between them. Germline CDR1 and CDR2: LNHDA and SQIVND (reference sequence). CDR3 length equals 15 residues. The sample taken for sequencing was peripheral blood or thyroid tissue (not recorded which). The V call is TRBV19, the J call TRBJ1-4, with unresolved D. The sequence was collected from an adult man with Graves' disease, either hyperthyroidism or ophthalmopathy (not recorded which). The CDR3 sequence is CASSRWTKSGEKLFF. CDR3 in DNA: TGTGCCAGTAGTAGATGGACCAAATCGGGTGAAAAACTGTTTTTT.